A selection of T cell receptor beta chains follows, all from one sample in a study of vaccination and CD4 T cells after COVID-19. TCRdb used MiXCR to reprocess the PCR reads, holding one entry per CDR3 protein. This table has about 22,000 distinct CDR3 sequences, 46% appearing once. No antigen has been assigned to these receptors. The source material was CD4+ T cells from blood, cultured in vitro, sampled about 7 months after SARS-CoV-2 vaccination. The receptors stem from a human donor who had recovered from COVID-19. Both conserved end residues are part of each CDR3. Fields, in order: D gene, V gene, J gene, CDR3 length, clone size, CDR3 DNA, CDR3 protein. D genes are given only for firm matches. Only part of the rows carry a size: once, few, many, or a class if the clone is expanded.

>.|TRBV20-1|TRBJ1-5|16|.
TGCAGTGCTAGAGACGGATCTTATTATAGCAATCAGCCCCAGCATTTT
CSARDGSYYSNQPQHF
>.|TRBV28|TRBJ2-5|16|.
TGTGCCAGCAGTTTGGTACAAGGGCTTCCCCAAGAGACCCAGTACTTC
CASSLVQGLPQETQYF
>TRBD1|TRBV7-2|TRBJ1-2|15|few
TGTGCCAGCAGCTTAGTTGCTGGGACAGGGTTCGGCTACACCTTC
CASSLVAGTGFGYTF
>.|TRBV6-5|TRBJ1-5|15|once
TGTGCCAGCAGTTACTTTTGGGGGGAGGACCAGCCCCAGCATTTT
CASSYFWGEDQPQHF
>TRBD1|TRBV7-8|TRBJ1-2|13|few
TGTGCCAGCAGCCCGGGACAGGACTATGGCTACACCTTC
CASSPGQDYGYTF
>.|TRBV5-1|TRBJ2-7|14|.
TGCGCCAGCAGCTTGGGTCGCCCTCTTGCGGAGCAGTACTTC
CASSLGRPLAEQYF
>.|TRBV5-4|TRBJ2-7|14|.
TGTGCCAGCAGCCCCGACAGTCAGGCCTACGAGCAGTACTTC
CASSPDSQAYEQYF
>TRBD1|TRBV2|TRBJ2-3|15|.
TGTGCCAGCAGTGGGGGACAGGGGGATCCAGATACGCAGTATTTT
CASSGGQGDPDTQYF
>.|TRBV20-1|TRBJ2-7|13|many
TGCAGTGCTAGAGGGGGGTGGGTGTACGAGCAGTACTTC
CSARGGWVYEQYF
>.|TRBV6-1|TRBJ2-7|16|.
TGTGCCAGCAGTCGTCGAACAGGGCCTCTCTCCTACGAGCAGTACTTC
CASSRRTGPLSYEQYF
>TRBD2|TRBV6-1|TRBJ2-3|14|few
TGTGCCAGCAGACTAGCGGGGGGGCAAGATACGCAGTATTTT
CASRLAGGQDTQYF
>.|TRBV21-1|TRBJ1-5|12|few
TGTGCCAGCAGCAAATACCGGGCACCCCAGCATTTT
CASSKYRAPQHF
>.|TRBV20-1|TRBJ2-7|16|.
TGCAGTGCCCGATTAGGGGGAGGGCCTTTTCATTACGAGCAGTACTTC
CSARLGGGPFHYEQYF
>.|TRBV7-2|TRBJ2-5|15|.
TGTGCCAGCAGCTTATTCGTGGGAGAAGGGGAGACCCAGTACTTC
CASSLFVGEGETQYF
>.|TRBV7-6|TRBJ1-6|13|.
TGTGCCAGCAGCTTAGAACCGGGTTCACCCCTCCACTTT
CASSLEPGSPLHF
>TRBD1|TRBV20-1|TRBJ2-3|12|.
TGCAGTGCTGGACAGGCGGCAGATACGCAGTATTTT
CSAGQAADTQYF
>.|TRBV2|TRBJ2-5|13|once
TGTGCCAGCAGGGGACCAGCCCAAGAGACCCAGTACTTC
CASRGPAQETQYF
>TRBD1|TRBV20-1|TRBJ2-1|13|few
TGCAGTGCTCCGGGACAGGGGGAGGGTGAGCAGTTCTTC
CSAPGQGEGEQFF
>.|TRBV6-1|TRBJ2-7|15|.
TGTGCCAGCAGTGAACTGTGGGTTAGCTCCTACGAGCAGTACTTC
CASSELWVSSYEQYF
>.|TRBV11-1|TRBJ2-3|16|.
TGTGCCAGCAGCTTAGTACGTCCAGAAACCACAGATACGCAGTATTTT
CASSLVRPETTDTQYF
>TRBD1|TRBV19|TRBJ2-1|15|.
TGTGCCAGCAGATATAGGGGGCTCTCCTACAATGAGCAGTTCTTC
CASRYRGLSYNEQFF
>.|TRBV6-2/TRBV6-3|TRBJ2-1|9|few
TGTGCCAGCGGGAGTGAGCAGTTCTTC
CASGSEQFF
>.|TRBV5-4|TRBJ2-3|16|.
TGTGCCAGCAGCCGCGGAGGGACAGAGAGCACAGATACGCAGTATTTT
CASSRGGTESTDTQYF
>.|TRBV2|TRBJ2-5|12|once
TGTGCCAGCAGTGACGACGGAGAGACCCAGTACTTC
CASSDDGETQYF
>TRBD2|TRBV20-1|TRBJ2-5|17|.
TGCAGTGCTAAAAATCCTAGCGGGATGCGCCCCGGGGAGACCCAGTACTTC
CSAKNPSGMRPGETQYF
>TRBD1|TRBV7-2|TRBJ2-7|15|.
TGTGCCAGCAGCTTAACCGGGACAGGGAATTACGAGCAGTACTTC
CASSLTGTGNYEQYF
>.|TRBV20-1|TRBJ1-3|13|.
TGCAGTGCTAAAGGGGGGAGAGGAAACACCATATATTTT
CSAKGGRGNTIYF
>TRBD2|TRBV4-2|TRBJ2-1|15|.
TGTGCCAGCAGCCAAGATACTAGCGGGAGGAGATACCAGTTCTTC
CASSQDTSGRRYQFF
>.|TRBV10-3|TRBJ2-7|13|.
TGTGCCATCAGCTACGGGACATACTACGAGCAGTACTTC
CAISYGTYYEQYF
>.|TRBV6-1|TRBJ1-1|15|.
TGTGCCACTACACCCCTCGGACACCTGAACACTGAAGCTTTCTTT
CATTPLGHLNTEAFF
>.|TRBV27|TRBJ1-6|20|few
TGTGCCAGCAGTTCCAACATGCCCCCAAGGTACCGGGCCGATAATTCACCCCTCCACTTT
CASSSNMPPRYRADNSPLHF
>.|TRBV7-9|TRBJ1-1|15|.
TGTGCCAGCAGCCCCCGACAGGAGGAGGACACTGAAGCTTTCTTT
CASSPRQEEDTEAFF
>TRBD2|TRBV7-8|TRBJ2-1|19|few
TGTGCCAGCAGCTTAGGGTTGTGGGTAGCGGGGAAATTCTACAATGAGCAGTTCTTC
CASSLGLWVAGKFYNEQFF
>.|TRBV20-1|TRBJ1-2|13|.
TGCAGTGCTAATGACGGGATTAACTATGGCTACACCTTC
CSANDGINYGYTF